This section outlines one T cell receptor beta chain sequence together with its context. This entry comes from a study of cytomegalovirus exposure and HLA in healthy donors. Both 60 Vbeta primers and 13 Jbeta primers went into the PCR. Libraries were prepared by immunoSEQ multiplex PCR; TCRdb keeps only in-frame clonotypes and omits some of them. The sample has fewer than 200,000 clones, and its top ten clones hold 5.5% to 7.5%. The length of the CDR3 is 14 residues. Germline lookup yields CDR1 MNHEY and CDR2 SMNVEV (reference sequence). The ends lost 3 bases at V and 7 bases at J; junction bases unmatched: 5.

The TCR sequence derives from a man aged 25 to 40 in good health and CMV-seronegative. V is TRBV27 and J is TRBJ1-4; 7 bases agree with TRBD1. Sample: PBMCs. The CDR3 loop is CASSLYRGLEKLFF. The CDR3 nucleotides read TGTGCCAGCAGTTTGTACAGGGGACTTGAAAAACTGTTTTTT.